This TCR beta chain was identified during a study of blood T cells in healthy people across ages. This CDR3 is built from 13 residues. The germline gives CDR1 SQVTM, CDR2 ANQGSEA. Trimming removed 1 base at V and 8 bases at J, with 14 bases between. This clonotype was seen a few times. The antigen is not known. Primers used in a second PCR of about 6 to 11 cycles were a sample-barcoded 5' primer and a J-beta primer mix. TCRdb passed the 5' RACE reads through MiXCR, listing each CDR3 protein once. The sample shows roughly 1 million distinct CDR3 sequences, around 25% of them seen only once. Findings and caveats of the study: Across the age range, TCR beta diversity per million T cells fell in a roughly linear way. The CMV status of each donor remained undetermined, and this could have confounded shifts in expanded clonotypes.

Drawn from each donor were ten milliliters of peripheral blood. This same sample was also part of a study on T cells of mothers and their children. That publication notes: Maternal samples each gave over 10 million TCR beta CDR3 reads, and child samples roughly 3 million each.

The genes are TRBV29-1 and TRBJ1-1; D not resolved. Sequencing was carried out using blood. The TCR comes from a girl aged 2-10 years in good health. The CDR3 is CSVEVETLPEAFF. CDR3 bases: TGCAGCGTTGAAGTCGAGACGCTACCCGAAGCTTTCTTT.